The subject of this entry is one T cell receptor beta chain. The antigen is undetermined. The data belong to a study of T cell responses to AZD1222 COVID-19 vaccine. Study-wide results and caveats: Unmutated regions of variants are reportedly targeted by nearly half of spike-specific TCRs. The donors showed a predominance of white British ancestry and of females, with possible underestimation of clonal diversity. The number of AZD1222 recipients seropositive at baseline was only 6 or 7. Repertoire sampling happened only post peak T cell response.

Method: immunoSEQ multiplex PCR; TCRdb's copy keeps in-frame clones and lacks some. The sample has approximately 140,000 clones, 75% to 95% seen once. This sample comprised peripheral blood, obtained 28 days after the second AZD1222 dose. The source of this sequence is an adult who received the AZD1222 COVID-19 vaccine.

The CDR3 protein is CASSPSFEVEGYTF. For the CDR3, the DNA is TGTGCCAGCAGCCCCTCCTTCGAGGTGGAAGGCTACACCTTC. The V and J genes are TRBV5-6 and TRBJ1-2; no firm D call. The CDR3 loop spans 14 amino acids. The V end was cut by 4 bases, the J end by 8 bases, with 18 bases between. Per the germline V gene, CDR1 is SGHDT and CDR2 is YYEEEE.